The sequence of this T cell receptor beta chain was determined in a study of blood T cell repertoires in COVID-19. Study context: COVID-19 samples from acute and convalescent phases originated in the United States, Italy and Spain.

Sequencing was performed with immunoSEQ multiplex PCR; in TCRdb, only in-frame clones are kept and a portion is missing. In the table there are over 250,000 clones, approximately 83% of which are singletons. The TCR comes from a human donor in a cohort sampled during active COVID-19. Sequencing input: peripheral blood.

CDR3 residues: CASSLAQGGWGFF. As DNA, the CDR3 is TGTGCCAGCAGCTTAGCACAGGGGGGCTGGGGTTTCTTT. The V gene is TRBV7-2, the J gene TRBJ1-1, with 8 bases aligning to TRBD1. Germline loops: CDR1 SGHTA, CDR2 FQGNSA. This CDR3 spans 13 amino acids. V was pared by 0 bases and J by 13 bases, with 7 bases of the junction left unmatched.